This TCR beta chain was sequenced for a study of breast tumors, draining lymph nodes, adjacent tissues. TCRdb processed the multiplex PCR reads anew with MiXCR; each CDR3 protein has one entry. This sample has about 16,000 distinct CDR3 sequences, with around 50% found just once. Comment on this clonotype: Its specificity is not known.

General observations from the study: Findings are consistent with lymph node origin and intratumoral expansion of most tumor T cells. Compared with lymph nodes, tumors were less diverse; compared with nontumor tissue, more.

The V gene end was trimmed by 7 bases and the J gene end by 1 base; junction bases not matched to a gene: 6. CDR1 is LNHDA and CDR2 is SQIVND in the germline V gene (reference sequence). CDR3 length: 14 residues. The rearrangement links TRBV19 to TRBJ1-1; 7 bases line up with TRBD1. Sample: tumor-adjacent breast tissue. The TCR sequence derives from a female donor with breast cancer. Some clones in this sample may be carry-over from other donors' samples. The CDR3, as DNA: TGTGCCAGTATTGGGGACAGATCGAACACTGAAGCTTTCTTT. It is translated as CASIGDRSNTEAFF.